A single T cell receptor (beta chain) is shown here with its context. Antigen: not known. Using a J-beta primer mix together with a sample-barcoded 5' primer, a second PCR was run for about 6 to 12 cycles. TCRdb re-called the 5' RACE reads with MiXCR, one entry per CDR3 protein. Here the sample spans about 800,000 distinct CDR3 sequences, more than 20% being singletons. These data belong to a study of blood T cells in healthy people across ages. Study observations and caveats: PBMCs that were unsorted prevented a conclusive naive versus antigen-experienced comparison. There was a strong correlation between TCR beta diversity and naive T cell percentage.

The germline V gene encodes CDR1 LGHNA and CDR2 YNFKEQ. V was cut by 0 bases and J by 1 base, with 19 bases left in between. The CDR3 runs to 19 residues. The data also belong to a second study, concerning T cells of mothers and their children. That report adds: Normalized overlap was always slightly, never significantly, higher in related than unrelated mother-child pairs.

The sample was blood. The chain links TRBV4-2 to TRBJ2-4; D is possibly TRBD2 (6 bases). The TCR comes from a boy between 10 and 17 years old in good health. The CDR3 loop is CASSQEYTRGIVAKNIQYF. CDR3 in DNA: TGTGCCAGCAGCCAAGAGTACACCCGCGGGATTGTGGCCAAAAACATTCAGTACTTC.